This TCR beta chain was sequenced for a study of cytomegalovirus exposure and HLA in healthy donors (dated by TCRdb to 2017 to 2019). About the study as a whole: In an earlier analysis of around 540 of the donors, 276 Gb of sequence data and 117 million unique TCR beta sequences from roughly 190 million T cells were reported. Of the roughly 410 genotyped donors, 65% to 90% were placed in the genetic ancestry cluster associated with self-reported Caucasian donors. Roughly 300 gigabases of sequencing data and tens of millions of unique TCR sequences were included in an early release covering over 600 HLA-typed donors. Rather than drawing on any new phenotypic data, the later analysis identified candidate immune exposures from TCR beta sequences and the way those sequences occurred across donors. About five DR-DQ haplotypes were handled as single units for association and clustering because linkage in the cohort was strong. In an earlier analysis of 500 to 650 of the donors, high-throughput TCR beta sequencing was used to judge whether each TCR beta V gene segment behaved as functional or pseudogenic. HLA typing covered class I and class II loci at four-digit resolution. The study aimed to test whether signatures of past pathogen exposure could be identified by cataloging public T cell receptors. In addition to the first cohort of several hundred subjects, a separate validation cohort of some 120 different subjects was used. A later analysis re-examined previously published TCR beta repertoires from around 670 donors and added high-resolution HLA genotyping to investigate patterns of TCR occurrence. Donor age, sex, ethnicity and CMV serostatus were compiled together with the repertoire data. The number of typed donors differed by locus: about 629-640 for A, B, C, DRB1 and DQB1; 500 to 550 for DQA1; 606 for DPA1; and around 470 for DPB1. The study profiled the T cell repertoires of around 700 subjects by immunosequencing and related them to cytomegalovirus serostatus. In a later genetic analysis, genome-wide SNP genotypes for 398 of the 666 donors were used, and that subset was treated as a discovery cohort. Among about 370 genotyped donors of the cohort, an average of roughly 230,000 unique TCR beta nucleotide sequences was sequenced per donor, of which approximately 18% were non-productive. High-throughput TCR immunosequencing, statistical association of individual TCRs with disease status, and machine learning were combined to predict cytomegalovirus infection status. All discovery cohort repertoires had been generated on a single sequencing platform.

In total, roughly 670 healthy bone marrow donors made up the cohort. Cohort members were all nominally healthy when sampled, although unrecorded immune exposures were likely present. The donor tested CMV seropositive and was one of the 289 seropositive cohort members. Every donor gave a peripheral blood sample, and the peripheral blood mononuclear cells from that sample were used for TCR beta sequencing. Genomic DNA extraction from the blood cell samples was performed with the Qiagen DNeasy Blood Extraction Kit. The CDR3, from cysteine to phenylalanine, totals 13 residues. Only the CDR3 part of the read is kept: 39 bases, read in frame from the first base. CDR1 and CDR2 are read off the germline V gene as LGHNA and YNFKEQ. Trimming at the junction amounts to 4 bases on V and 7 bases on J, and the germline ends lie 13 bases apart. The investigation overall reported the following: Because HLA typing was missing for some donors at each locus, association tests included only the typed subset. A cluster of highly shared sequence variants was judged likely to represent a technical artifact of the sequencing pipeline. While some public TCRs were present in many individuals, most TCR sequences turned up only very rarely across donors. The study gave a list of about 150 TCR beta chains associated with cytomegalovirus. A later analysis found that TCR association rates varied across HLA loci, with DRB1 alleles showing the most associated TCRs and HLA-C alleles the fewest. Broadly in line with IMGT annotations, most TCR beta V segments showed up in productive rearrangements about 87% or about 30% of the time in an earlier analysis of approximately 640 of the donors. A later analysis found that HLA-associated TCR beta chains were more clonally expanded and had lower generation probabilities than equally common non-associated chains. In a later genetic analysis, a missense DCLRE1C variant was associated with V-gene and J-gene trimming of TCR beta chains, and the association was replicated in an independent cohort. Because counts were too low, 15 to 20 rarely observed V segments, including chromosome 9 orphons, were left out of the earlier analysis of 587 of the donors. Correlated functional status among segregating V segments might reflect linkage disequilibrium, but an unknown experimental factor could not be ruled out. A later analysis reported that several top co-occurrence clusters appeared linked to parvovirus B19, influenza, CMV and Epstein-Barr virus. A later analysis associated approximately 17,000 TCR beta sequences with specific HLA alleles at a false discovery rate of 0.05. The classifier was reported to diagnose cytomegalovirus status with high specificity and sensitivity in both the original cohort and the validation cohort. When HLA alleles, especially DR and DQ, strongly co-occurred, TCR associations were difficult to assign to individual alleles. CMV serostatus was the only immune exposure information available for the cohort. Only TCR beta chains were sequenced in this cohort, and the absence of alpha or paired-chain data limited detectable features. The presence/absence analyses assumed that sequencing depth was roughly uniform across donors, and that assumption may not be true. According to a later analysis, most CMV-associated TCR beta chains appeared to be HLA-restricted, and the HLA associations seemed to be driven largely by CMV exposure. It was suggested by the authors that the approach could potentially be generalized to other disease states and immunological phenotypes. A further reported finding was that TCR beta sequences accurately predicted the HLA-A and HLA-B alleles for most subjects in the first cohort. A later genetic analysis reported fewer N-insertions in productive TCRs among donors in an Asian-associated ancestry cluster than the roughly 620-donor mean. Some IMGT-functional V segments, including TRBV6-2 and TRBV6-3, could not be distinguished by the 87-base-pair reads and were therefore excluded. In vitro tests confirmed that a few of the cytomegalovirus-associated TCR beta chains recognize cytomegalovirus antigens.

The library was generated by the immunoSEQ multiplex PCR assay. For the multiplex PCR, a mixture combining 60 forward primers for TCR Vbeta segments and 13 reverse primers for TCR Jbeta segments was used. The CDR3 region of rearranged TCR beta genes was amplified from genomic DNA by a multiplex PCR assay. On the Illumina HiSeq System, the amplified TCR beta libraries were sequenced as 87-base-pair reads. The original pipeline was this. Across the 500 to 700 repertoires, a later analysis counted tens of millions of unique TCR beta chains, 9 million to 14 million of which were shared by at least two donors. Raw reads were error-corrected and collapsed into unique sequences by a nearest-neighbor algorithm in which closely related sequences were merged to remove PCR and sequencing errors. V, D and J gene segments were assigned by aligning CDR3 sequences to IMGT reference sequences. Each retained sequence needed at least a six-nucleotide match to both a V gene segment and a J gene segment. A rearrangement counted as productive if the CDR3 had no stop codons and remained in frame with V and J, and every other rearrangement counted as non-productive. Following IMGT convention, CDR3 was defined as the stretch from the second conserved V-encoded cysteine up to the conserved J-encoded phenylalanine. The earlier analysis of a few hundred of the donors excluded any sequence lacking an unambiguous match to a single V gene segment. In an earlier analysis of some 590 of the donors, a V segment was called functional when productive rearrangements were above 56.7%, and segregating when the standard deviation between donors exceeded 5%. A statistical classification framework was built to diagnose cytomegalovirus status from the catalog of TCR beta chain sequences. In a later analysis, TCR nucleotide sequences were compared against IMGT/GENE-DB human TR gene sequences so that V and J genes could be assigned. In a later analysis, CDR3 sequences and most-parsimonious VDJ recombination scenarios were assigned using the TCRdist pipeline. In a later analysis, each TCR beta chain was defined by its CDR3 amino acid sequence together with its V-gene family, and reads without a unique V-gene family were excluded. A later analysis removed 500 to 650 highly shared, low-generation-probability nucleotide sequences to deal with suspected cross-contamination and a sequencing artifact. In a later analysis, a clonal expansion index was calculated for each public chain from normalized within-repertoire ranks of inferred template counts. Generation probabilities in a later analysis came from a VDJ recombination model fitted to out-of-frame rearrangements, and those results were checked against IGoR. A later analysis scored TCR-TCR, TCR-HLA and TCR-CMV co-occurrence with hypergeometric tests, applying a repertoire-size bias correction to TCR pairs. To estimate false discovery rates, a later analysis permuted the HLA or CMV assignments 20 times. In a later analysis, co-occurring TCRs were grouped with DBSCAN, and TCRdist sequence similarity was added when clustering was performed within HLA-allele-positive subsets. Repertoires with fewer than 30,000 or more than 120,000 public chains were left out of co-occurrence clustering, as were a handful of repertoires with anomalous nucleotide sharing. Entries here come from immuneACCESS through TCRdb and include only in-frame sequences with V and J called. Some clones fail to appear in such tables; in the studies checked, an unresolved V gene covers under half of the shortfall, and the cause of the remainder is unknown. V, J and clone size reflect that table, while D and trimming were determined from the DNA. The sample table shows about 190,000 clones, and about 80% are seen once. Of the sample, around 3.7% is held by the ten largest clones.

A note on this clone: The clone's antigen remains unknown. Per-nucleotide qualities are absent, and no much larger clonotype sits a single base away.

The TCR comes from a man aged 35-49 years in good health and CMV-seropositive. Sequenced material: PBMCs. The chain employs TRBV4-2 and TRBJ1-2; the D gene cannot be resolved reliably. In nucleotides, the sequence is TGTGCCAGCAGCCCTACTACCGGGTTTGGCTACACCTTC. Its product reads: CASSPTTGFGYTF.